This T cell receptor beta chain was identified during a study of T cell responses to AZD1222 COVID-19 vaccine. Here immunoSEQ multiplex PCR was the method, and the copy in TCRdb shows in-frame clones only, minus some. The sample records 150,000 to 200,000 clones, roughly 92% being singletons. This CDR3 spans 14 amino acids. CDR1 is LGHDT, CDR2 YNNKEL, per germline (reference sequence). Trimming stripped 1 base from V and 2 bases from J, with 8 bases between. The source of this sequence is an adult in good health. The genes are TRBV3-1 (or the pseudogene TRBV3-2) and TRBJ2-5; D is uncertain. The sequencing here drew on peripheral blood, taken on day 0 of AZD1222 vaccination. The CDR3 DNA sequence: TGTGCCAGCAGCCAAGGACATACACAAGAGACCCAGTACTTC. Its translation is CASSQGHTQETQYF.